Listed here is a single TCR beta chain. The sample comes from a study of OX40 agonist ivuxolimab in advanced cancers. The assay was immunoSEQ multiplex PCR, and TCRdb's table has in-frame clones only and misses some. The sample holds around 86,000 clones, roughly 84% seen once. The TCR originated in an adult with an advanced solid tumor such as melanoma, head and neck, liver or kidney cancer. This material consisted of CD4+ or CD8+ T cells sorted from blood, taken in a trial of the OX40 agonist ivuxolimab.

CDR3 loop: CAHPVRAGVTNEKLFF. DNA for the CDR3: TGTGCCCACCCTGTCAGGGCCGGAGTGACTAATGAAAAACTGTTTTTT. The chain uses TRBV21-1 and TRBJ1-4; TRBD1, as called in the table, went unchecked against the DNA. TRBV21-1 is shown as a pseudogene. This CDR3 region has 16 residues.